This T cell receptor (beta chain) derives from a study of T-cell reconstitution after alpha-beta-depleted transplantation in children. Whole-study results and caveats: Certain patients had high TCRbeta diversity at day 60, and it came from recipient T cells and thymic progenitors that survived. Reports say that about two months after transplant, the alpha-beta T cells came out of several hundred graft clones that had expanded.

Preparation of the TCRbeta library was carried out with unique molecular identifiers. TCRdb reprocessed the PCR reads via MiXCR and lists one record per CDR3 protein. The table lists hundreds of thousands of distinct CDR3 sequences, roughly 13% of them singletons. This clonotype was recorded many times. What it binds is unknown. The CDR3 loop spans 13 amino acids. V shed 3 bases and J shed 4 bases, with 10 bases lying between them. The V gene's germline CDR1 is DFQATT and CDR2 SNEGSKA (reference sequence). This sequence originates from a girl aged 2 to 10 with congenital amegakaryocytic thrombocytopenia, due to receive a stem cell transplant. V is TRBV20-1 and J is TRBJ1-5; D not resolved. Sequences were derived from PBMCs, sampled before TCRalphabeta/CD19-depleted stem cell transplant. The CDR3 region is CSASFRSNQPQHF. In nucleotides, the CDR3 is TGCAGTGCTAGTTTTCGGTCGAATCAGCCCCAGCATTTT.